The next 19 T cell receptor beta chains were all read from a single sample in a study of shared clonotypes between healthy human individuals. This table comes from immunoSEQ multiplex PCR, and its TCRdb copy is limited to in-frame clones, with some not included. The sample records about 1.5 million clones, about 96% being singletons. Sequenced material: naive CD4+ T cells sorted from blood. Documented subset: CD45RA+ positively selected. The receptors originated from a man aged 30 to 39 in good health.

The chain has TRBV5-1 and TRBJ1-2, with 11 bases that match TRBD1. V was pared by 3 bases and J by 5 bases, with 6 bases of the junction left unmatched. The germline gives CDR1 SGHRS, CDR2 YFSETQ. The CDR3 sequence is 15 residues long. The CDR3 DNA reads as TGCGCCAGCAGCTCGGGACAGGGGGACCTATATGGCTACACCTTC. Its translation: CASSSGQGDLYGYTF.

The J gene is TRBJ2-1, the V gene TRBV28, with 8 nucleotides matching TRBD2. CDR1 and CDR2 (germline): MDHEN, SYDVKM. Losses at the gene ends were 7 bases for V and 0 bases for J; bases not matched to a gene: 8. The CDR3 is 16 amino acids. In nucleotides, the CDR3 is TGTGCCAGCACCCAGCGGGGGTTACGCTCCTACAATGAGCAGTTCTTC. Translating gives CASTQRGLRSYNEQFF. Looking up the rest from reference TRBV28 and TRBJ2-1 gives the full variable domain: DVKVTQSSRYLVKRTGEKVFLECVQDMDHENMFWYRQDPGLGLRLIYFSYDVKMKEKGDIPEGYSVSREKKERFSLILESASTNQTSMYLCASTQRGLRSYNEQFFGPGTRLTVL.

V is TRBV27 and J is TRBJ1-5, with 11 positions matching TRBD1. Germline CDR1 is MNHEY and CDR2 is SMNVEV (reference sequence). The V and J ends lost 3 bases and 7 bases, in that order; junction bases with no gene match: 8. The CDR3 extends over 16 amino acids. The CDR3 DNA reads TGTGCCAGCAGTTTGCTTGGGGACAGGGGGAGACAGCCCCAGCATTTT. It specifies CASSLLGDRGRQPQHF.

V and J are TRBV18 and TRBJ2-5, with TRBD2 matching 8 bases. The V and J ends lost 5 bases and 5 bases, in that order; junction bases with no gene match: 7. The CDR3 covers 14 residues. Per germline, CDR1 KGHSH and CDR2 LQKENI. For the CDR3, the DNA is TGTGCCAGCTCATCAAAAGCGGGAGAGGAGACCCAGTACTTC. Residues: CASSSKAGEETQYF.

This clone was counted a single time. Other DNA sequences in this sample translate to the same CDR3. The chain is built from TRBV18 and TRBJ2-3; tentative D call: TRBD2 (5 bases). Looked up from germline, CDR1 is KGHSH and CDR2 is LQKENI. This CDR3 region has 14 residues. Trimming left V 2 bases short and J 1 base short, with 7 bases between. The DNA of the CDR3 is TGTGCCAGCTCACCAGTCGGGGGCACAGATACGCAGTATTTT. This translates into CASSPVGGTDTQYF.

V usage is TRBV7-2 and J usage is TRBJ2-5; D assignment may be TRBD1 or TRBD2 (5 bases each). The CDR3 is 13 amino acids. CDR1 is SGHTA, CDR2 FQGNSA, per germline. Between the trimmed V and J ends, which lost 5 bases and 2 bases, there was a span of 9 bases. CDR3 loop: CASSKGRQETQYF. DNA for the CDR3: TGTGCCAGCAGCAAGGGACGGCAAGAGACCCAGTACTTC.

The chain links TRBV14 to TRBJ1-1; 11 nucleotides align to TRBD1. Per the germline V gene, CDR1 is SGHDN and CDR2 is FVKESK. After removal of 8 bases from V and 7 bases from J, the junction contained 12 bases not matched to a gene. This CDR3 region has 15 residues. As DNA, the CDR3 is TGTGCCAGCGGGCCTATGAGGACAGGGGGCTTTGAAGCTTTCTTT. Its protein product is CASGPMRTGGFEAFF. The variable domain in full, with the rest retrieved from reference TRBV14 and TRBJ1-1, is EAGVTQFPSHSVIEKGQTVTLRCDPISGHDNLYWYRRVMGKEIKFLLHFVKESKQDESGMPNNRFLAERTGGTYSTLKVQPAELEDSGVYFCASGPMRTGGFEAFFGQGTRLTVV.

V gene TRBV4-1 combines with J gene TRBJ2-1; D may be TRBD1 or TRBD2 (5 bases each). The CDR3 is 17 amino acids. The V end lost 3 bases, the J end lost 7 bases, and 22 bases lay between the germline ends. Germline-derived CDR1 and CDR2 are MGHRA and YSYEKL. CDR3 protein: CASSQVSGTTTRNEQFF. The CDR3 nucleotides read TGCGCCAGCAGCCAGGTATCCGGGACGACTACGAGGAATGAGCAGTTCTTC.

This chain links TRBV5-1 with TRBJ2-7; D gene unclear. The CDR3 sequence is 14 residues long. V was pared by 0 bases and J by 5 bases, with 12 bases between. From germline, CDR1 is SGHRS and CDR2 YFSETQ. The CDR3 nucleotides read TGCGCCAGCAGCTTGGTATCCTTATCGGACGAGCAGTACTTC. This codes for CASSLVSLSDEQYF.

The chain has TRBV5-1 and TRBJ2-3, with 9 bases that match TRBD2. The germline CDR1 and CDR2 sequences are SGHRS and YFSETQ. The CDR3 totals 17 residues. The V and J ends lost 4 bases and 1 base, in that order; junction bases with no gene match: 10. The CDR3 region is CASSGGRIAGGTDTQYF. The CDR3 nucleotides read TGCGCCAGCAGCGGAGGTCGGATAGCGGGAGGCACAGATACGCAGTATTTT.

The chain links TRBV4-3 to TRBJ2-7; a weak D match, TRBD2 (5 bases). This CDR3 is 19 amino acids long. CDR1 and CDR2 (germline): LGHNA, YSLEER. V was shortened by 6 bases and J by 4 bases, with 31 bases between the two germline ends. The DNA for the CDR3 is TGCGCCAGCAGGCCAAATCGGGTCCAGCGGAATCCCAGGAGGTACGAGCAGTACTTC. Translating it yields CASRPNRVQRNPRRYEQYF.

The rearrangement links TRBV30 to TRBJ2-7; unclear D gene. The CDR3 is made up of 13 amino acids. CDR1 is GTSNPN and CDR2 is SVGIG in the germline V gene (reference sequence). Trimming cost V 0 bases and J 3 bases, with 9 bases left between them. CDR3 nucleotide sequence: TGTGCCTGGAGTGTCGGCAGCAACTACGAGCAGTACTTC. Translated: CAWSVGSNYEQYF.

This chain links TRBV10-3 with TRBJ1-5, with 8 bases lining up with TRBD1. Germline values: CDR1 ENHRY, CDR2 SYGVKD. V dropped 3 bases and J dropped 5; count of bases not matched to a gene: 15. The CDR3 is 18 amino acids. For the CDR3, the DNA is TGTGCCATCAGTGAAGCCGGGACAGGAGTCGTCCGAGATCAGCCCCAGCATTTT. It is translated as CAISEAGTGVVRDQPQHF.

The DNA of the CDR3 is TGTGCCACCAGCAGAGATACAGGGCCCGAGCAGTACTTC. This gives the protein CATSRDTGPEQYF. The chain combines TRBV15 with TRBJ2-7; D perhaps matches TRBD1 (6 bases). The CDR3 consists of 13 residues. V gave up 0 bases and J gave up 6 bases, with 9 bases separating them. Germline CDR1 LNHNV, CDR2 YYDKDF (reference sequence).

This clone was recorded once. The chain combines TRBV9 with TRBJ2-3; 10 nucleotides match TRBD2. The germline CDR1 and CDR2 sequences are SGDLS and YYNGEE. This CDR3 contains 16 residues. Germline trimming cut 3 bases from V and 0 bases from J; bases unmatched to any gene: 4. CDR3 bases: TGTGCCAGCAGCGACCTAGCGGGAGTAAGCACAGATACGCAGTATTTT. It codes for CASSDLAGVSTDTQYF.

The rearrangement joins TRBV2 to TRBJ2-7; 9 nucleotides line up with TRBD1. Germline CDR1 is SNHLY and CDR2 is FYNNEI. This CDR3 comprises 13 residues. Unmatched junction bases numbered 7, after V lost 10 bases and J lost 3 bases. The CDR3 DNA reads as TGTGCCACAGAGGGACAGGGTCTCTACGAGCAGTACTTC. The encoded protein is CATEGQGLYEQYF.

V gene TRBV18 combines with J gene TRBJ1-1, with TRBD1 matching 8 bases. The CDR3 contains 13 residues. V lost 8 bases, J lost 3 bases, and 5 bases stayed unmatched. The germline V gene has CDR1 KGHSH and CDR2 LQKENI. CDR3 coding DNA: TGTGCCAGCCGAACAGGGGGGGACACTGAAGCTTTCTTT. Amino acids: CASRTGGDTEAFF.

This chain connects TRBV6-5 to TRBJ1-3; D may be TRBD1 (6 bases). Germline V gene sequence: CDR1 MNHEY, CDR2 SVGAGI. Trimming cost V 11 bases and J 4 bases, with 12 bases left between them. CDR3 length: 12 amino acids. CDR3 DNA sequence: TGTGCCGGAACAGGGACCGGAAACACCATATATTTT. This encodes CAGTGTGNTIYF.

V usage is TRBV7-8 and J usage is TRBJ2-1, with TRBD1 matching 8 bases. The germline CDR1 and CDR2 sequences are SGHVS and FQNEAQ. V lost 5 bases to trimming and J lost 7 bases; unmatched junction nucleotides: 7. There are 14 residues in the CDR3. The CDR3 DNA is TGTGCCAGCAGCCCGTGGACAGGGTTGAATGAGCAGTTCTTC. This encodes CASSPWTGLNEQFF.